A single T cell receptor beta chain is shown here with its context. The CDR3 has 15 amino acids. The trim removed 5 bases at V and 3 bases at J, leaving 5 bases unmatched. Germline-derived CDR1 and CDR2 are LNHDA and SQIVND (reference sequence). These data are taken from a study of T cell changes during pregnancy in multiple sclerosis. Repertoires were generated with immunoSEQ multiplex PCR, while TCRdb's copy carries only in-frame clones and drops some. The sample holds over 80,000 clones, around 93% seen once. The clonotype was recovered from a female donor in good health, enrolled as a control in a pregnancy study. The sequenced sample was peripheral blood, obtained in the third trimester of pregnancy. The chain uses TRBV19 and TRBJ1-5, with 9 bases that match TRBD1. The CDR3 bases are TGTGCCAGTAGTCACCGGGACAGGGACAATCAGCCCCAGCATTTT. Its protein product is CASSHRDRDNQPQHF.